These 20 T cell receptor beta chains share one sample of origin, sequenced in a study of radiation and T cells in renal cell carcinoma. Sample time point: baseline pretreatment blood. This sample's treatment: 15 Gy SBRT to primary tumor, nephrectomy 4 weeks later. Data came from immunoSEQ multiplex PCR; TCRdb stores just in-frame clones and leaves some out. This sample carries about 59,000 clones, approximately 84% of them seen once, and the ten largest clones take approximately 7%. The sequencing used blood, collected from a patient whose treatment included radiotherapy and nephrectomy. These receptors all stem from a man in his fifties or sixties with renal cell carcinoma.

The rearrangement uses TRBV9 and TRBJ2-7, with 11 bases that match TRBD1. J lost 2 bases, V lost 0 bases, and 1 base had no gene match. Germline CDR1 is SGDLS and CDR2 is YYNGEE. This CDR3 region has 15 residues. In DNA form, the CDR3 reads TGTGCCAGCAGCGTAGAGGGACAGGGGGCCTACGAGCAGTACGTC. Translation: CASSVEGQGAYEQYV.

V and J are TRBV18 and TRBJ2-7; D gene uncertain. Trimming left V 3 bases short and J 9 bases short, with 15 bases between. CDR3 length: 13 residues. In germline, CDR1 is KGHSH, CDR2 LQKENI. The CDR3 DNA follows: TGTGCCAGCTCACCTGACATCGGTAGGGCGCAGTACTTC. Its translation: CASSPDIGRAQYF.

The rearrangement joins TRBV28 to TRBJ2-2, with D tentatively TRBD1 or TRBD2 (6 bases each). The V gene lost 7 bases and the J gene lost 9 bases, with 12 bases spanning the gap. Germline CDR1 reads MDHEN; CDR2 reads SYDVKM. The CDR3 consists of 12 residues. CDR3 region: CASKWGARELFF. CDR3 sequence (DNA): TGTGCCAGCAAATGGGGGGCGAGGGAGCTGTTTTTT.

There are a few counts of this clone. The rearrangement uses TRBV19 and TRBJ1-1; the match to TRBD1 covers 7 bases. Looked up from germline, CDR1 is LNHDA and CDR2 is SQIVND (reference sequence). The CDR3 loop spans 12 amino acids. The V and J ends lost 5 bases and 6 bases, in that order; junction bases with no gene match: 3. CDR3 protein: CASSVTGAEAFF. For the CDR3, the DNA is TGTGCCAGTAGTGTTACAGGGGCTGAAGCTTTCTTT.

The rearrangement joins TRBV5-1 to TRBJ2-3; the match to TRBD2 covers 10 bases. The CDR3 is made up of 15 amino acids. V was clipped by 7 bases and J by 2 bases; unmatched bases: 7. Germline values: CDR1 SGHRS, CDR2 YFSETQ. CDR3 DNA: TGCGCCAGCTTTATAGCGGGGGGTGCCACAGATACGCAGTATTTT. This translates into CASFIAGGATDTQYF. Full variable domain (missing parts from reference TRBV5-1 and TRBJ2-3): KAGVTQTPRYLIKTRGQQVTLSCSPISGHRSVSWYQQTPGQGLQFLFEYFSETQRNKGNFPGRFSGRQFSNSRSEMNVSTLELGDSALYLCASFIAGGATDTQYFGPGTRLTVL.

V usage is TRBV25-1 and J usage is TRBJ1-4; tentatively, D is TRBD1 (5 bases). Germline values: CDR1 MGHDK, CDR2 SYGVNS. The CDR3 loop spans 16 amino acids. With 1 base removed from V and 3 bases from J, the gap between germline ends came to 12 bases. The CDR3 protein is CASSESAGLANEKLFF. For the CDR3, the DNA is TGTGCCAGCAGTGAATCTGCAGGGCTGGCTAATGAAAAACTGTTTTTT.

CDR3 nucleotide sequence: TGTGCCAGCAGGAAGGGAGGCCCCACAGATACGCAGTATTTT. Amino acids: CASRKGGPTDTQYF. The chain is built from TRBV6-4 and TRBJ2-3, with D possibly matching TRBD2 (6 bases). Germline values: CDR1 MRHNA, CDR2 SNTAGT. V lost 6 bases and J lost 2, with 12 bases in between. The CDR3 has 14 amino acids.

The chain has TRBV7-2 and TRBJ2-7, with a tentative D call TRBD2 (7 bases). V lost 3 bases, J lost 0 bases, and 15 bases lay in between. The CDR3 has 16 residues. Germline CDR1 is SGHTA and CDR2 is FQGNSA. DNA for the CDR3: TGTGCCAGCAGCTTGGGGGGGATCAGGGGCTCCTACGAGCAGTACTTC. Translating it yields CASSLGGIRGSYEQYF.

The gene calls are TRBV10-1 and TRBJ2-1; weak D call: TRBD1 (5 bases). CDR1 and CDR2 (germline): WNHNN, SYGVQD (reference sequence). Between the trimmed V and J ends, which lost 0 bases and 4 bases, there was a span of 7 bases. The CDR3 extends over 14 amino acids. The CDR3 protein is CASSESQGYNEQFF. The CDR3 DNA reads as TGCGCCAGCAGTGAGTCTCAGGGATACAATGAGCAGTTCTTC.

The chain uses TRBV5-1 and TRBJ2-3, with 8 nucleotides matching TRBD2. Germline V CDR1 and CDR2: SGHRS, YFSETQ. Losses at the gene ends were 1 base for V and 4 bases for J; bases not matched to a gene: 5. The CDR3 is 15 amino acids. The CDR3 protein is CASSLWGLEADTQYF. The CDR3 coding sequence is TGCGCCAGCAGCTTGTGGGGACTAGAGGCAGATACGCAGTATTTT. Full variable domain (missing parts from reference TRBV5-1 and TRBJ2-3): KAGVTQTPRYLIKTRGQQVTLSCSPISGHRSVSWYQQTPGQGLQFLFEYFSETQRNKGNFPGRFSGRQFSNSRSEMNVSTLELGDSALYLCASSLWGLEADTQYFGPGTRLTVL.

This chain connects TRBV23-1 to TRBJ2-1; D gene uncertain. TRBV23-1 is recorded as an ORF, its role being uncertain. Trimming removed 4 bases from V and 8 bases from J, with 12 bases in between. The CDR3 length is 13 residues. The CDR3 coding sequence is TGCGCCAGCAGTCGTCGGAATAGGCATGAGCAGTTCTTC. Translation gives CASSRRNRHEQFF.

This rearrangement joins TRBV11-2 to TRBJ2-1; 11 bases are shared with TRBD2. CDR1 is SGHAT, CDR2 FQNNGV, per germline. V lost 5 bases to trimming and J lost 0 bases; unmatched junction nucleotides: 0. There are 15 residues in the CDR3. In DNA, the CDR3 is TGTGCCAGCAGCACTAGCGGGAGCTCCTACAATGAGCAGTTCTTC. The encoded protein is CASSTSGSSYNEQFF. The whole variable domain, filled in from reference TRBV11-2 and TRBJ2-1, reads EAGVAQSPRYKIIEKRQSVAFWCNPISGHATLYWYQQILGQGPKLLIQFQNNGVVDDSQLPKDRFSAERLKGVDSTLKIQPAKLEDSAVYLCASSTSGSSYNEQFFGPGTRLTVL.

V and J are TRBV21-1 and TRBJ2-7; whether TRBD2, the table's D call, matches the DNA was not checked. TRBV21-1 is a recognized pseudogene. The CDR3 sequence is 21 residues long. CDR3 sequence (DNA): TGTGCCAGCAGCAAGCTGGGGGAGCGGGAGAGATTGGGCTCGTCCTTGGGCGAGCAGTACGTC. This gives the protein CASSKLGERERLGSSLGEQYV.

The sample holds a few counts of this clone. The chain employs TRBV18 and TRBJ2-7, with a weak D call TRBD1 (6 bases). Trimming cost V 3 bases and J 2 bases, with 11 bases left between them. This CDR3 is 14 amino acids long. Germline values: CDR1 KGHSH, CDR2 LQKENI. This CDR3 is CASSPGQATYEQYV. CDR3 bases: TGTGCCAGCTCACCGGGACAAGCTACCTACGAGCAGTACGTC.

The gene calls are TRBV9 and TRBJ2-5, with 9 bases fitting TRBD1. V was clipped by 3 bases and J by 4 bases; unmatched bases: 7. This CDR3 has 15 residues. Germline assignment: CDR1 SGDLS and CDR2 YYNGEE. The CDR3 DNA reads TGTGCCAGCAGCGGAGGGACAGGGCGATCAGAGACCCAGTACTTC. Protein: CASSGGTGRSETQYF.

The chain uses TRBV5-1 and TRBJ2-6; no reliable D call. The CDR3 extends over 15 amino acids. V was pared by 0 bases and J by 0 bases, with 4 bases between. CDR1 SGHRS and CDR2 YFSETQ come from the germline V gene. The CDR3 sequence: CASSLVSSGANVLTF. The CDR3 DNA reads TGCGCCAGCAGCTTGGTCTCCTCTGGGGCCAACGTCCTGACTTTC.

The chain couples TRBV10-3 to TRBJ1-1; D is ambiguous. CDR1 and CDR2 from the germline V gene are ENHRY and SYGVKD. The CDR3 has 13 residues. Between the trimmed V and J ends, which lost 3 bases and 4 bases, there was a span of 9 bases. The CDR3, as DNA: TGTGCCATCAGTGAAAGAGGTAGCACTGAAGCTTTCTTT. Protein: CAISERGSTEAFF.

The V gene is TRBV19, the J gene TRBJ1-2; a possible D gene is TRBD1 (5 bases). Trimming left V 6 bases short and J 6 bases short, with 11 bases between. There are 12 residues in the CDR3. In germline, CDR1 is LNHDA, CDR2 SQIVND (reference sequence). CDR3 DNA sequence: TGTGCCAGTAGCTTACCGACAGATGGCTACACCTTC. Protein product: CASSLPTDGYTF.

In its sample, this clone was seen once. V and J are TRBV7-9 and TRBJ1-1; TRBD1 matches 9 bases. The length of the CDR3 is 12 residues. Germline V gene data show CDR1 as SEHNR and CDR2 as FQNEAQ (reference sequence). J gave up 8 bases and V 5 bases, and 3 bases lay outside the gene matches. In DNA, the CDR3 is TGTGCCAGCAGCGTTGGGACAGGGGAAGCTTTCTTT. This gives the protein CASSVGTGEAFF. The full variable domain, completed using reference TRBV7-9 and TRBJ1-1, is DTGVSQNPRHKITKRGQNVTFRCDPISEHNRLYWYRQTLGQGPEFLTYFQNEAQLEKSRLLSDRFSAERPKGSFSTLEIQRTEQGDSAMYLCASSVGTGEAFFGQGTRLTVV.

The V gene is TRBV7-9, the J gene TRBJ2-2; 10 bases fit TRBD1. The CDR3 length is 16 residues. CDR1 and CDR2 from the germline V gene are SEHNR and FQNEAQ (reference sequence). The ends lost 4 bases at V and 4 bases at J; junction bases unmatched: 6. CDR3 in amino acids: CASSSPGQGTTGELFF. The CDR3 DNA follows: TGTGCCAGCAGCTCCCCGGGACAGGGGACCACCGGGGAGCTGTTTTTT.